This T cell receptor (beta chain) was identified in a study of blood T cell repertoires in COVID-19. Overall study context: Whether acute or convalescent, the COVID-19 samples came from the United States, Italy and Spain. T cells, B-cell-depleted T cells, or PBMCs supplied cDNA or gDNA.

In the source study's methods: Estimated nucleated cell counts came from reference gene primer amplification. This table comes from immunoSEQ multiplex PCR, and its TCRdb copy is limited to in-frame clones, with some not included. That table is the source of V, J and clone size, and D and trimming were worked out from the DNA. The profile shows more than 25,000 clones, 81% of them singletons. The CDR3 spans 16 residues. Trimming removed 5 bases from V and 4 bases from J; junction bases left unmatched: 8. CDR1 is SGHTA and CDR2 is FQGNSA in the germline V gene. The chain couples TRBV7-2 to TRBJ1-5; 10 positions agree with TRBD1. Sequenced input: peripheral blood. The receptor's source is a man aged 45-65 years with active or convalescent COVID-19. The CDR3: CASSHSTGGKNQPQHF. CDR3 nucleotides: TGTGCCAGCAGCCACTCGACAGGGGGCAAGAATCAGCCCCAGCATTTT.